These T cell receptor beta chains were read from a single sample in a study of post-analysis software for immune sequencing data. TCRdb used MiXCR to reprocess the PCR reads, holding one entry per CDR3 protein. The sample shows about 680,000 distinct CDR3 sequences, 59% of them seen only once. Specimen: blood. Receptor source: a girl aged 2-9 years with multiple sclerosis. CDR3s include the opening cysteine and the closing phenylalanine or tryptophan. D genes are given only for firm matches. Rows may omit the clone size; those that give it use once, few, many or a size class.

.	TRBJ1-2	TRBD1	TRBV5-1	TGCGCCAGCAGCTTGGAGACAGGGATCAATGGCTACACCTTC	CASSLETGINGYTF
.	TRBJ2-4	.	TRBV6-5	TGTGCCAGCAGTCCGGGACCCTTGATAGCCAAAAACATTCAGTACTTC	CASSPGPLIAKNIQYF
once	TRBJ2-1	.	TRBV13	TGTGCCAGCAGCAACGCGCCCTCCGCGATGGATGAGCAGTTCTTC	CASSNAPSAMDEQFF
.	TRBJ2-1	.	TRBV20-1	TGCAGTGCTACTCTAGGCAATGAGCAGTTCTTC	CSATLGNEQFF
.	TRBJ2-5	.	TRBV29-1	TGCAGCGTTGAAGATCCCAGGAACTTTCAAGAGACCCAGTACTTC	CSVEDPRNFQETQYF
.	TRBJ1-2	TRBD1	TRBV6-6	TGTGCCAGCAGTCAGGCGGGACAGCTTCATCAGTATGGCTACACCTTC	CASSQAGQLHQYGYTF
few	TRBJ1-2	.	TRBV12-3/TRBV12-4	TGTGCCAGCAGCCCTCCCGCCCCCACTAACTATGGCTACACCTTC	CASSPPAPTNYGYTF
.	TRBJ1-1	.	TRBV12-3/TRBV12-4	TGTGCCAGCGGCACCCAACAGGGACTGGACACTGAAGCTTTCTTT	CASGTQQGLDTEAFF
few	TRBJ2-1	.	TRBV4-2	TGTGCCAGCAGCCAAGAGGGCAATGAGCAGTTCTTC	CASSQEGNEQFF
.	TRBJ1-1	.	TRBV3-1	TGTGCCAGCAGCCAAGCGGGGGGGTTAGATGAAGCTTTCTTT	CASSQAGGLDEAFF
.	TRBJ2-1	.	TRBV3-1	TGTGCCAGCAGCCAAAGTACGAATAATGAGCAGTTCTTC	CASSQSTNNEQFF
.	TRBJ1-2	.	TRBV19	TGTGCCAGTCAGGCAGGGACAAACTATGGCTACACCTTC	CASQAGTNYGYTF
.	TRBJ2-7	.	TRBV12-3/TRBV12-4	TGTGCCAGCATTTTAGCGCCGGACGAGCAGTACTTC	CASILAPDEQYF